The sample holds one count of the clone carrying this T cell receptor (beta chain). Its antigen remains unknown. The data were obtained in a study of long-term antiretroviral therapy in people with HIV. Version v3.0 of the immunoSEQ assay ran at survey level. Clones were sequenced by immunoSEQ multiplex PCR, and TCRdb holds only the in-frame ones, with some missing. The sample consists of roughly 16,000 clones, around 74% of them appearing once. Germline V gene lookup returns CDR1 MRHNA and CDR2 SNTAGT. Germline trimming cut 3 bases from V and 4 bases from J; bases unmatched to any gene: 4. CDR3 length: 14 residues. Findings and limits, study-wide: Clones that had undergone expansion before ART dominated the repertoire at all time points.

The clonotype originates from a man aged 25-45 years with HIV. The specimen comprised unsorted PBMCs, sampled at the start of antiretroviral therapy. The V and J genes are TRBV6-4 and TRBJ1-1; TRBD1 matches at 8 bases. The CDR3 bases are TGTGCCAGCAGTGAGACAGGGGATAGCACTGAAGCTTTCTTT. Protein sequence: CASSETGDSTEAFF.